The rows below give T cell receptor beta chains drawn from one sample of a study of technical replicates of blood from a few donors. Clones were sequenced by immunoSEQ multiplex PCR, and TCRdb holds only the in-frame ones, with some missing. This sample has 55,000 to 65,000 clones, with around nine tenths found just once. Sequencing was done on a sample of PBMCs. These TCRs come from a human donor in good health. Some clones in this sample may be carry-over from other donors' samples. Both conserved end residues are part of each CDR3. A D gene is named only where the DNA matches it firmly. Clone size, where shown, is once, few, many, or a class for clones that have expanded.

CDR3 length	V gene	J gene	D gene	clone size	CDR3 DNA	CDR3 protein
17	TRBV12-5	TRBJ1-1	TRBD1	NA	TGTGCTAGTGGTGCGGGACAGGGGGCCAAGATGAACACTGAAGCTTTCTTT	CASGAGQGAKMNTEAFF
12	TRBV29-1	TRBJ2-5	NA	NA	TGCAGCGCCCTGGACCAGGGTGAGACCCAGTACTTC	CSALDQGETQYF
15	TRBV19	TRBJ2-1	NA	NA	TGTGCCAGTAGTGCCCAAGAAGGGGCTCATAATGAGCAGTTCTTC	CASSAQEGAHNEQFF
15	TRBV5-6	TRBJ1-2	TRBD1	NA	TGTGCCAGCAGCTTCCTCCAGGGGGCGATCTATGGCTACACCTTC	CASSFLQGAIYGYTF
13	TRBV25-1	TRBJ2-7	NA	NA	TGTGCCAGCAGTGCCCTCCTCGGGAGCGAGCAGTACTTC	CASSALLGSEQYF
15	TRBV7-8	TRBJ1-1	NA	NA	TGTGCCAGCAGCGGGGAGGCTGGGGCGTTCACTGAAGCTTTCTTT	CASSGEAGAFTEAFF
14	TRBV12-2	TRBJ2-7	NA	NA	TGTGCAAGTCGCTTAAAAGGGACAGGGCCAGAGCAGTACTTC	CASRLKGTGPEQYF
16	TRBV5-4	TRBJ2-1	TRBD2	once	TGTGCCAGCAGCTTGCCGGGGGTAGCGGGAGGCAATGAGCAGTTCTTC	CASSLPGVAGGNEQFF
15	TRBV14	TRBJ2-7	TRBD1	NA	TGTGCCAGCAGCCAAGGACGCCAGGGGGTTTACGAGCAGTACTTC	CASSQGRQGVYEQYF
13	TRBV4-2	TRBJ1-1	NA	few	TGTGCCAGCAGCCAAGATGTCAGGGGTGAAGCTTTCTTT	CASSQDVRGEAFF
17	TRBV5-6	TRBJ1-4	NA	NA	TGTGCCAGCAGCGCTGTTGCCAAGGGGAATGCTAATGAAAAACTGTTTTTT	CASSAVAKGNANEKLFF
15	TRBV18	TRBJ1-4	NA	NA	TGTGCCAGCTCACCACGAGCGGGAATTAATGAAAAACTGTTTTTT	CASSPRAGINEKLFF
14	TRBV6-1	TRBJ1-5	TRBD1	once	TGTGCCAGCAGTCTGACAGGGCGCAATCAGCCCCAGCATTTT	CASSLTGRNQPQHF
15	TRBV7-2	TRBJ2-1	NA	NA	TGTGCCAGCAGCTTAGCGGCGACAGTTTACAATGAGCAGTTCTTC	CASSLAATVYNEQFF
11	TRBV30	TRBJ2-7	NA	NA	TGTGCCTGGAGTGCGGTCCACGAGCAGTACTTC	CAWSAVHEQYF
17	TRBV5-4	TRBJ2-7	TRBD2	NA	TGTGCCAGCAGCTTGGTGGCTAGCGGTTCGAGCTCCTACGAGCAGTACTTC	CASSLVASGSSSYEQYF
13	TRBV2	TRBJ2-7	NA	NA	TGTGCCAGCAAAAGCGGGCTACCTTACGAGCAGTACTTC	CASKSGLPYEQYF
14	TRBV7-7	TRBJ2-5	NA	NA	TGTGCCAGCAGCTTAGATGGCGGTGGAGAGACCCAGTACTTC	CASSLDGGGETQYF
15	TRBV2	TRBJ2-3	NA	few	TGTGCCAGCAGGATAGGACTCTCTAGCACAGATACGCAGTATTTT	CASRIGLSSTDTQYF